The 14 T cell receptor beta chains given below trace back to one sample, sequenced in a study of tumor-infiltrating lymphocytes in primary liver carcinoma. cDNA specific to TCR beta was made from 500 to 650 ng of total RNA, with a constant-region primer employed for priming. Construction of TCR beta libraries relied on three successive nested multiplex PCR rounds employing slightly modified ARM-PCR. Two initial PCR rounds of approximately 10 cycles each paired TRBV1-TRBV30 forward primers with a C-beta reverse primer. TCRdb used MiXCR to reprocess the multiplex PCR reads, holding one entry per CDR3 protein. The sample lists some 190,000 distinct CDR3 sequences; 60% were seen once. Germline DNA was also extracted, with blood RNA taken from unsorted whole blood. What was sequenced was peripheral blood. These receptors all stem from a man aged 40-50 years with primary liver carcinoma and hepatitis B virus infection.

The chain has TRBV29-1 and TRBJ2-2; tentatively, D is TRBD2 (10 bases). V gave up 6 bases and J gave up 5 bases, with 34 bases separating them. The CDR3 spans 20 residues. From germline, CDR1 is SQVTM and CDR2 ANQGSEA. As DNA, the CDR3 is TGCAGCGTAACAACCGGGACAGGGTTAAGCGGGAGGGCCGAAACCGGGGAGCTGTTTTTT. It translates to CSVTTGTGLSGRAETGELFF.

The CDR3 DNA is TGCGCCAGCAGCCAAGTCTATTCCGGACTAGCGTCTAGCACAGATACGCAGTATTTT. As protein: CASSQVYSGLASSTDTQYF. The rearrangement links TRBV4-1 to TRBJ2-3, with 9 nucleotides matching TRBD2. The CDR3 runs to 19 residues. Trimming removed 1 base from V and 0 bases from J; junction bases left unmatched: 11. From germline, CDR1 is MGHRA and CDR2 YSYEKL.

The rearrangement joins TRBV11-2 to TRBJ2-1, with a possible D match to TRBD1 (6 bases). CDR3 length equals 16 residues. Trimming left V 9 bases short and J 2 bases short, with 20 bases between. Germline CDR1 SGHAT, CDR2 FQNNGV. DNA of the CDR3: TGTGCCAGGCGCTTAGGCGGCAGGGGCGCCTACAATGAGCAGTTCTTC. This sequence encodes CARRLGGRGAYNEQFF.

In the case of this clonotype: A read error may be the cause here, since a much bigger clone is one base away. The genes are TRBV11-2 and TRBJ1-2, with D possibly TRBD1 on 6 matching bases. Trimming removed 4 bases from V and 7 bases from J, with 19 bases in between. This CDR3 contains 15 residues. Germline V gives CDR1 SGHAT, CDR2 FQNNGV. The CDR3 loop reads CASSSISWGAGGYTF. The CDR3 nucleotides are TGTGCCAGCAGCTCTATATCTTGGGGGGCGGGTGGCTACACCTTC.

The V and J genes are TRBV10-3 and TRBJ1-3; the D is unclear. Trimming left V 2 bases short and J 5 bases short, with 10 bases between. Germline V gene data show CDR1 as ENHRY and CDR2 as SYGVKD. CDR3 length: 14 residues. Written as DNA, the CDR3 is TGTGCCATCAGTGAGGACCCTACCAGAAACACCATATATTTT. Amino acids: CAISEDPTRNTIYF.

The chain couples TRBV30 to TRBJ1-2; D may be TRBD1 (6 bases). V was cut by 0 bases and J by 8 bases, with 19 bases left in between. CDR3 size: 15 residues. Germline CDR1 reads GTSNPN; CDR2 reads SVGIG (reference sequence). CDR3 protein: CAWSVTLGGRNGYTF. CDR3 nucleotide sequence: TGTGCCTGGAGTGTAACCTTAGGGGGAAGGAACGGCTACACCTTC. Drawing the rest from reference TRBV30 and TRBJ1-2, the complete variable domain is SQTIHQWPATLVQPVGSPLSLECTVEGTSNPNLYWYRQAAGRGLQLLFYSVGIGQISSEVPQNLSASRPQDRQFILSSKKLLLSDSGFYLCAWSVTLGGRNGYTFGSGTRLTVV.

V gene TRBV11-2 combines with J gene TRBJ2-1, with 8 bases lining up with TRBD1. The ends lost 8 bases at V and 3 bases at J; junction bases unmatched: 9. The CDR3 length is 15 residues. Germline CDR1 SGHAT, CDR2 FQNNGV. The CDR3 is CASSGGLCSYNEQFF. The CDR3 bases are TGTGCCAGCTCAGGGGGCTTGTGTAGCTACAATGAGCAGTTCTTC.

This clonotype turned up a few times. This chain connects TRBV28 to TRBJ2-7; 9 bases align to TRBD1. The V segment lost 6 bases and the J segment 4 bases; nucleotides outside the gene matches: 4. CDR3 size: 13 residues. CDR1 MDHEN and CDR2 SYDVKM come from the germline V gene. CDR3: CASRGDRVYEQYF. CDR3 DNA sequence: TGTGCCAGCAGAGGGGACAGGGTATACGAGCAGTACTTC.

The CDR3 nucleotides read TGTGCCAGCAGCTCAGAAGTGTGTCCTGGACTAGCTCCGAGATGGGAGCAGTACTTC. Translation gives CASSSEVCPGLAPRWEQYF. The chain has TRBV11-2 and TRBJ2-7; 8 positions agree with TRBD2. The CDR3 loop spans 19 amino acids. CDR1 and CDR2 (germline): SGHAT, FQNNGV. V was clipped by 4 bases and J by 7 bases; unmatched bases: 24.

On this clonotype: One junction end does not reproduce the germline sequence, and a read error may be involved. The V gene is TRBV4-1, the J gene TRBJ1-1; tentative D call: TRBD1 (5 bases). Germline V gene data show CDR1 as MGHRA and CDR2 as YSYEKL. This CDR3 comprises 15 residues. The CDR3 sequence: CASSQEETAKTEDFF. CDR3 nucleotides: TGCGCCAGCAGCCAAGAGGAGACAGCGAAGACTGAAGATTTCTTT.

In the case of this clonotype: Its ends do not fully match the called genes, so a read error is possible. The J gene is TRBJ2-5, the V gene TRBV12-3 or TRBV12-4; D possibly corresponds to TRBD1 (6 bases). The CDR3 consists of 15 residues. The CDR3: CASSPTGNTQETQYF. DNA for the CDR3: TGTGCCAGCAGCCCTACAGGGAACACCCAAGAGACCCAGTATTTC.

This chain joins TRBV29-1 and TRBJ2-1, with 7 bases matching TRBD2. The trim removed 3 bases at V and 9 bases at J, leaving 11 bases unmatched. CDR3 length: 14 amino acids. Per the germline V gene, CDR1 is SQVTM and CDR2 is ANQGSEA. The CDR3 DNA sequence: TGCAGCGTTGAGGGAGGGACCCTAGTGGCTGAGCAGTTCTTC. Amino acid sequence: CSVEGGTLVAEQFF.

This clonotype occurred a few times. The chain couples TRBV4-2 to TRBJ1-5; D unresolved. CDR3 length equals 15 residues. Germline V CDR1 and CDR2: LGHNA, YNFKEQ. V lost 0 bases and J lost 9, with 15 bases in between. CDR3 coding DNA: TGTGCCAGCAGCCAAGATTACTACGAGCTGGGGCCCCAGCATTTT. This sequence encodes CASSQDYYELGPQHF.

For this clonotype: Being one base from a much bigger clone, this may be a read error. The chain couples TRBV11-2 to TRBJ2-7; no clear D gene. The CDR3 runs to 13 residues. Between the trimmed V and J ends, which lost 3 bases and 2 bases, there was a span of 8 bases. Looked up from germline, CDR1 is SGHAT and CDR2 is FQNNGV. CDR3: CASSLFPAYEQYF. CDR3 bases: TGTGCCAGCAGCTTGTTCCCCGCCTACGAGCAGTACTTC. The variable domain in full, with the rest retrieved from reference TRBV11-2 and TRBJ2-7, is EAGVAQSPRYKIIEKRQSVAFWCNPISGHATLYWYQQILGQGPKLLIQFQNNGVVDDSQLPKDRFSAERLKGVDSTLKIQPAKLEDSAVYLCASSLFPAYEQYFGPGTRLTVT.